This TCR beta chain is drawn from a study of monozygotic twins with inflammatory bowel disease. The study, taken as a whole, reports: Among patients, repertoires may have gained variability from differing immunosuppressive treatments.

Regarding this clonotype: Antigen specificity is unknown.

Two nested PCRs, approximately 16 and 10 cycles, amplified TCRalpha and TCRbeta cDNA. Using the 5' RACE reads, TCRdb records one entry per CDR3 protein without DNA. The sample includes about 160,000 distinct CDR3 sequences. The TCR was taken from a human donor with ulcerative colitis or Crohn's disease, or a healthy co-twin of an affected twin (not recorded which). The sample taken for sequencing was blood.

This chain's CDR3 is CASSFFRTSGVQETQYF. The chain combines TRBV6-1 with TRBJ2-5; TCRdb designates TRBD2, a call that cannot be tested without DNA. Per germline, CDR1 MNHNS and CDR2 SASEGT. This CDR3 contains 17 residues.